The sequence of this TCR beta chain was determined in a study of blood T cell repertoires in COVID-19. Study overall: Spain, Italy and the United States supplied samples that represented acute and convalescent COVID-19. T cells, B-cell-depleted T cells, or PBMCs provided the cDNA or gDNA that served as material.

Recruits, aged about 18 to 100 years, lived in around 24 US areas. Profiling relied on immunoSEQ multiplex PCR, and the TCRdb table lists in-frame clones only, not all of them. The sample consists of about 360,000 clones, roughly 90% of them appearing once. The TCR was taken from a woman between 40 and 55 years old with acute COVID-19. Input material: PBMCs or T cells enriched from blood (not recorded which).

CDR3 sequence (DNA): TGTGCCAGCGGGGGGGGCGAACCCTTTTCCTACGAGCAGTACTTC. It codes for CASGGGEPFSYEQYF. The chain is built from TRBV19 and TRBJ2-7, with TRBD2 matching 8 bases. The CDR3 spans 15 residues. Germline V gene lookup returns CDR1 LNHDA and CDR2 SQIVND (reference sequence). V was clipped by 9 bases and J by 1 base; unmatched bases: 11.